This record looks at one T cell receptor beta chain sequence and its context. Participants were aged about 18 to 95 years, lived in about two dozen US areas, and enrolled virtually. The V end was cut by 5 bases, the J end by 4 bases, with 22 bases between. The CDR3 contains 17 residues. Germline lookup yields CDR1 SEHNR and CDR2 FQNEAQ (reference sequence). This specimen belongs to a study of blood T cell repertoires in COVID-19. Sequencing was performed with immunoSEQ multiplex PCR; in TCRdb, only in-frame clones are kept and a portion is missing. This sample has some 200,000 clones, with 80% to 90% found just once.

The TCR originated in a man aged 40-49 years who had recovered from COVID-19. The V and J genes are TRBV7-9 and TRBJ2-3, with D possibly matching TRBD1 (6 bases). Material: PBMCs or T cells enriched from blood (not recorded which). The CDR3 DNA is TGTGCCAGCAGCCCATACAGGGCCCAGGTTCGAGCAGATACGCAGTATTTT. Translation: CASSPYRAQVRADTQYF. The complete variable domain, with remaining parts taken from reference TRBV7-9 and TRBJ2-3, reads DTGVSQNPRHKITKRGQNVTFRCDPISEHNRLYWYRQTLGQGPEFLTYFQNEAQLEKSRLLSDRFSAERPKGSFSTLEIQRTEQGDSAMYLCASSPYRAQVRADTQYFGPGTRLTVL.